This entry features one T cell receptor (beta chain) sequence. One end of the junction does not line up with germline, which may come from a read error. These data originate in a study of metastatic and nonmetastatic thyroid tumors. CDR1 DFQATT and CDR2 SNEGSKA come from the germline V gene (reference sequence). This CDR3 is built from 16 residues. Using MiXCR, TCRdb re-called clones from the PCR reads. The sample includes 30,000 or so clones, around 25% of them seen just once. Thyroid surgery was performed in patients who had received no treatment beforehand. The receptor comes from a female donor with papillary thyroid cancer or a benign thyroid nodule (not recorded which). Some clones in this sample may be carry-over from other donors' samples. The sample was blood. This chain connects TRBV20-1 to TRBJ2-6; the D gene is possibly TRBD2 (6 bases). CDR3: CSASDAGTRGANVPTF. DNA for the CDR3: TGCAGTGCTAGTGATGCGGGTACTCGCGGGGCCAACGTCCCGACTTTC.